What follows describes a single TCR beta chain. Antigen: not known. Other nucleotide sequences in the sample specify the same CDR3. The sample belongs to a study of shared clonotypes between healthy human individuals. Study processing details: Junction-only immunoSEQ sequences carried no quality scores, so filtering differed. The table came from immunoSEQ multiplex PCR; TCRdb's copy has only in-frame clones and leaves some out. For V, J and clone size, that table is used; D and trimming come from the DNA. The sample lists hundreds of thousands of clones, 95% to 97% occurring once. The naive CD8 subset, CD45RO-negative cells positively selected for CCR7, excluded terminally differentiated effector memory CD45RA+ cells. General study results and limits: What rarefaction showed was incomplete sorted-subset sequencing despite large depth.

The CDR3 runs to 14 residues. CDR1 is SGHDT, CDR2 YYEEEE, per germline. V shed 0 bases and J shed 0 bases, with 7 bases lying between them. The TCR was taken from a woman in her thirties in good health. Material: naive CD8+ T cells sorted from blood. The V gene is TRBV5-6, the J gene TRBJ2-7; maybe TRBD2 (5 bases). The CDR3 sequence is CASSLGGSSYEQYF. CDR3 DNA: TGTGCCAGCAGCTTGGGAGGGAGCTCCTACGAGCAGTACTTC.